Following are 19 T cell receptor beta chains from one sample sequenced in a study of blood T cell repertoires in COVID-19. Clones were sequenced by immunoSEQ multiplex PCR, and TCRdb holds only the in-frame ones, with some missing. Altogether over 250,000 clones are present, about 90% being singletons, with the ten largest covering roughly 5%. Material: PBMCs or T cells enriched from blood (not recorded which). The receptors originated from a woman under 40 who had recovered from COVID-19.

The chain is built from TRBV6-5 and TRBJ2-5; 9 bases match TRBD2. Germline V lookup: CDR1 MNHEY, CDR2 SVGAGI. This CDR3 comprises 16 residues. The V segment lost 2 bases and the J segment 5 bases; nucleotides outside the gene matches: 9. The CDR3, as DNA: TGTGCCAGCAGTTACCTCGTTGGGAGCGGGGGGGAGACCCAGTACTTC. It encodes CASSYLVGSGGETQYF.

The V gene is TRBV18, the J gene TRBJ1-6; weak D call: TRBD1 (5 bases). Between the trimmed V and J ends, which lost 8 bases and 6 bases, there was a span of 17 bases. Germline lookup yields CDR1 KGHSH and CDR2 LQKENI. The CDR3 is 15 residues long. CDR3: CASKDSRGGNSPLHF. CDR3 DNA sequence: TGTGCCAGCAAAGACAGCCGGGGGGGTAATTCACCCCTCCACTTT.

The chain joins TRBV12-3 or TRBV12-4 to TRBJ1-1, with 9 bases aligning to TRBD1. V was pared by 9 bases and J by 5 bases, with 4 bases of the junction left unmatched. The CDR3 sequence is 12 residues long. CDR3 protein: CASDRGGTEAFF. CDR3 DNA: TGTGCCAGTGACAGGGGGGGAACTGAAGCTTTCTTT.

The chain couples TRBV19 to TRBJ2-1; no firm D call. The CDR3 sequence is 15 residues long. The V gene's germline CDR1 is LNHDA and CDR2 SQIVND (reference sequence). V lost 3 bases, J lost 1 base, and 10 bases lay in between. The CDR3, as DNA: TGTGCCAGTAGTATCCAGTTACAGTCCTACAATGAGCAGTTCTTC. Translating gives CASSIQLQSYNEQFF.

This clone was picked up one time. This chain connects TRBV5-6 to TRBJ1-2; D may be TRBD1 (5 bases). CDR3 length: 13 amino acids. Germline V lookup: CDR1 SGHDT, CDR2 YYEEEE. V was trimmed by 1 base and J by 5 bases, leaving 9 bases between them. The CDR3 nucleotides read TGTGCCAGCAGCTTGCCGACAGCATATGGCTACACCTTC. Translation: CASSLPTAYGYTF.

The chain's CDR3 is CASSEFGHSYEQYF. In DNA form, the CDR3 reads TGTGCCAGCAGTGAATTTGGGCACTCCTACGAGCAGTACTTC. The chain recombines TRBV25-1 with TRBJ2-7; D gene ambiguous. This CDR3 has 14 amino acids. The germline gives CDR1 MGHDK, CDR2 SYGVNS. V shed 1 base and J shed 0 bases, with 7 bases lying between them.

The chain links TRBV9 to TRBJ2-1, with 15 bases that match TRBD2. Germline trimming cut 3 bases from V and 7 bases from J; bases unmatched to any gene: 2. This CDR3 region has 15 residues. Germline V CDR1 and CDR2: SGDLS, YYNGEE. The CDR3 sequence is CASSEGLAGGNEQFF. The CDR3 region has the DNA TGTGCCAGCAGCGAGGGACTAGCGGGGGGAAATGAGCAGTTCTTC.

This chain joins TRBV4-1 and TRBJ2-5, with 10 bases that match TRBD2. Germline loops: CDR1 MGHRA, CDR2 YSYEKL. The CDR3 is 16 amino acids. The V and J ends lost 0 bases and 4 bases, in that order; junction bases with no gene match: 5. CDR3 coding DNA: TGCGCCAGCAGCCAAGATACAGCTAGCGGGGGAGAGACCCAGTACTTC. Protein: CASSQDTASGGETQYF.

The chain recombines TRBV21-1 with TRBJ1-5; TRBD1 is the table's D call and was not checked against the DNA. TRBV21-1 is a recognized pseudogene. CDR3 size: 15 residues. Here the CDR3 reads CASAHRERCNQPQHF. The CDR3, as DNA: TGTGCCAGCGCACACAGGGAGAGGTGCAATCAGCCCCAGCATTTT.

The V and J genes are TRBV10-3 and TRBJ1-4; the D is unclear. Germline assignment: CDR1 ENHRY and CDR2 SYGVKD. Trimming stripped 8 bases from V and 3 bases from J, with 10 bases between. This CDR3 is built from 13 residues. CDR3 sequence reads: CAIGLLPNEKLFF. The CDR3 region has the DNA TGTGCCATCGGACTACTACCTAATGAAAAACTGTTTTTT.

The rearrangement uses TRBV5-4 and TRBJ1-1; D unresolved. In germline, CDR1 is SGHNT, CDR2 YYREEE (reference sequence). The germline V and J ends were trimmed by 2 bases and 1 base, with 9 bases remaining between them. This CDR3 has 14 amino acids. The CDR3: CASSFTSGNTEAFF. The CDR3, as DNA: TGTGCCAGCAGCTTCACCTCAGGGAACACTGAAGCTTTCTTT.

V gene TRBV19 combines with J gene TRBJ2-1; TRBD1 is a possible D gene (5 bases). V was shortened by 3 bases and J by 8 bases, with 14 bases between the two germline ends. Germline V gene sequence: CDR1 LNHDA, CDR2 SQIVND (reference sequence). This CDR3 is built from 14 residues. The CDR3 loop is CASSIGSGIDEQFF. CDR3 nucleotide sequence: TGTGCCAGTAGTATTGGGTCAGGGATCGATGAGCAGTTCTTC.

CDR3 DNA sequence: TGTGCCACCAGTGCCCGGACAGGGTGGCAAGAGACCCAGTACTTC. Amino acids: CATSARTGWQETQYF. The genes are TRBV24-1 and TRBJ2-5; 8 nucleotides align to TRBD1. The CDR3 is made up of 15 amino acids. With 5 bases clipped from V and 2 bases from J, the junction kept 6 bases outside the gene matches. Germline loops: CDR1 KGHDR, CDR2 SFDVKD.

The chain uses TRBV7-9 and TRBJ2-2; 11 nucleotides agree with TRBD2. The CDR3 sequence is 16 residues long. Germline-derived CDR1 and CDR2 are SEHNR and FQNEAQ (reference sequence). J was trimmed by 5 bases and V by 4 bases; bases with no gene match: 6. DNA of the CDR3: TGTGCCAGCAGCTCCTTAGCGGGGGGGCCAACCGGGGAGCTGTTTTTT. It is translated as CASSSLAGGPTGELFF.

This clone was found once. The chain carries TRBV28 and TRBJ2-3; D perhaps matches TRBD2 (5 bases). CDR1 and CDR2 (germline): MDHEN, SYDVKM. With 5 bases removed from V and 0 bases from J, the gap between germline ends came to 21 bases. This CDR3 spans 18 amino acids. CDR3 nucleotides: TGTGCCAGCAGTCCCCCTAATATCGGGGTCCTTAGCACAGATACGCAGTATTTT. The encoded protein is CASSPPNIGVLSTDTQYF.

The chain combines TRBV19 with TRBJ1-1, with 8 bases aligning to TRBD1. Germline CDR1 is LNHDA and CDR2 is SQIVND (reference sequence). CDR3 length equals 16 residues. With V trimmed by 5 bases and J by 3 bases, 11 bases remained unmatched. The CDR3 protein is CASSLHPQGAYTEAFF. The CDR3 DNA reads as TGTGCCAGTAGTTTGCATCCCCAGGGGGCATACACTGAAGCTTTCTTT.

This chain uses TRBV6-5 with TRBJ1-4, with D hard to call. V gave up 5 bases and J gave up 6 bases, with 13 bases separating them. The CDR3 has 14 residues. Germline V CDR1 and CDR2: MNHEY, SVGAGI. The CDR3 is CASSRGKGYEKLFF. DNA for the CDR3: TGTGCCAGCAGTCGAGGGAAAGGGTATGAAAAACTGTTTTTT.

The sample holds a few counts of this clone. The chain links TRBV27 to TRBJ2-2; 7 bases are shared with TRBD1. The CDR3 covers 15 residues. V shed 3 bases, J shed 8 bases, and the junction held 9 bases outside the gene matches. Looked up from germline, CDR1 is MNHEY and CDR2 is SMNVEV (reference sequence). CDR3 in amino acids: CASSFAQGVGGELFF. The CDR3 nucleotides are TGTGCCAGCAGTTTTGCCCAGGGGGTCGGTGGGGAGCTGTTTTTT.

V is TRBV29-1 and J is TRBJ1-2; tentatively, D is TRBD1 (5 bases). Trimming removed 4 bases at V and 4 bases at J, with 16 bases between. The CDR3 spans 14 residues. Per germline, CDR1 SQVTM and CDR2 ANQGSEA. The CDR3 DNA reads TGCAGCGTTGGGTTCAGGGTAAATGGCTATGGCTACACCTTC. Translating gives CSVGFRVNGYGYTF.